These 21 T cell receptor beta chains were all obtained from the same sample, sequenced in a study of OX40 agonist ivuxolimab in advanced cancers. Repertoires were generated with immunoSEQ multiplex PCR, while TCRdb's copy carries only in-frame clones and drops some. The table records around 60,000 clones, about 91% of them present only once. The source was CD4+ or CD8+ T cells sorted from blood, collected in a trial of the OX40 agonist ivuxolimab. The receptors derive from an adult with an advanced solid tumor such as melanoma, head and neck, liver or kidney cancer.

This chain's CDR3 is CASSLIRYNEQFF. CDR3 sequence (DNA): TGTGCCAGCAGCTTAATTAGATACAATGAGCAGTTCTTC. The J gene is TRBJ2-1, the V gene TRBV7-3; D remains unclear. V gave up 1 base and J gave up 4 bases, with 5 bases separating them. The germline CDR1 and CDR2 sequences are SGHTA and FQGTGA. This CDR3 has 13 amino acids.

V is TRBV7-3 and J is TRBJ2-2; TRBD1 agrees at 7 bases. There are 14 residues in the CDR3. The germline V gene has CDR1 SGHTA and CDR2 FQGTGA. J gave up 4 bases and V 2 bases, and 1 base lay outside the gene matches. In DNA form, the CDR3 reads TGTGCCAGCAGCTTAGACAGGGCCACCGGGGAGCTGTTTTTT. This codes for CASSLDRATGELFF.

This chain uses TRBV28 with TRBJ1-1; 8 bases match TRBD1. This CDR3 region has 16 residues. With 5 bases clipped from V and 3 bases from J, the junction kept 11 bases outside the gene matches. The germline V gene encodes CDR1 MDHEN and CDR2 SYDVKM. CDR3 coding DNA: TGTGCCAGCAGTCCATTGGGACAGGTAACTTACACTGAAGCTTTCTTT. Translating it yields CASSPLGQVTYTEAFF.

This chain uses TRBV4-1 with TRBJ2-1; D is uncertain. The CDR3 contains 14 residues. Looked up from germline, CDR1 is MGHRA and CDR2 is YSYEKL. Deletions cut 4 bases from V and 9 bases from J, with 16 bases between. The CDR3 is CASSLNPPVTEQFF. The CDR3 bases are TGCGCCAGCAGCCTCAACCCCCCGGTGACTGAGCAGTTCTTC.

The chain links TRBV9 to TRBJ2-2; tentatively, D is TRBD2 (6 bases). V was pared by 3 bases and J by 4 bases, with 7 bases between. CDR1 is SGDLS, CDR2 YYNGEE, per germline. CDR3 size: 13 residues. The CDR3 DNA follows: TGTGCCAGCAGCGGGGGGGTCACCGGGGAGCTGTTTTTT. Translating gives CASSGGVTGELFF.

The gene calls are TRBV10-3 and TRBJ2-1; possibly TRBD1 for D (5 bases). The CDR3 totals 12 residues. From germline, CDR1 is ENHRY and CDR2 SYGVKD. Trimming took 10 bases from V and 7 from J, leaving 14 bases between them. CDR3 DNA: TGTGCCACCGGGCAGGGTGATAATGAGCAGTTCTTC. Translation gives CATGQGDNEQFF.

The CDR3 reads CASSIGLAGGLAGELFF. The CDR3 DNA reads as TGCGCCAGCAGCATAGGACTAGCGGGAGGGCTGGCCGGGGAGCTGTTTTTT. The chain carries TRBV5-1 and TRBJ2-2, with 15 bases matching TRBD2. CDR3 length equals 17 residues. CDR1 is SGHRS, CDR2 YFSETQ, per germline. Trimming took 4 bases from V and 6 from J; bases not matched to a gene: 7.

This sequence joins TRBV7-9 and TRBJ1-4, with D unclear. The CDR3 runs to 14 residues. CDR1 is SEHNR and CDR2 is FQNEAQ in the germline V gene (reference sequence). The ends were cut back, 6 bases at V and 4 bases at J, with 12 bases in the middle. Written as DNA, the CDR3 is TGTGCCAGCAGGGAAGGGTCGGGTAATGAAAAACTGTTTTTT. The encoded protein is CASREGSGNEKLFF. The full variable domain, in which reference TRBV7-9 and TRBJ1-4 provide the parts outside the CDR3, is DTGVSQNPRHKITKRGQNVTFRCDPISEHNRLYWYRQTLGQGPEFLTYFQNEAQLEKSRLLSDRFSAERPKGSFSTLEIQRTEQGDSAMYLCASREGSGNEKLFFGSGTQLSVL.

This rearrangement joins TRBV5-4 to TRBJ2-7; TRBD2 matches at 8 bases. The junction had 10 bases not matched to a gene; V was cut back by 0 bases and J by 5 bases. Germline CDR1 is SGHNT and CDR2 is YYREEE (reference sequence). The CDR3 loop spans 16 amino acids. CDR3 sequence (DNA): TGTGCCAGCAGCTTGGATGGTAGCGGGGTAAAGAACGAGCAGTACTTC. Encoded protein: CASSLDGSGVKNEQYF.

This rearrangement joins TRBV28 to TRBJ2-3, with 10 bases lining up with TRBD1. In germline, CDR1 is MDHEN, CDR2 SYDVKM. The CDR3 is 13 residues long. The ends lost 3 bases at V and 6 bases at J; junction bases unmatched: 0. This chain's CDR3 is CASSLDRGDTQYF. CDR3 DNA sequence: TGTGCCAGCAGTTTGGACAGGGGGGATACGCAGTATTTT. Looking up the rest from reference TRBV28 and TRBJ2-3 gives the full variable domain: DVKVTQSSRYLVKRTGEKVFLECVQDMDHENMFWYRQDPGLGLRLIYFSYDVKMKEKGDIPEGYSVSREKKERFSLILESASTNQTSMYLCASSLDRGDTQYFGPGTRLTVL.

About this clone: The sample has other DNA sequences that encode this CDR3 too. The V and J genes are TRBV28 and TRBJ1-3; no clear D. The CDR3 length is 13 residues. V gave up 6 bases and J gave up 0 bases, with 6 bases separating them. Germline V gene data show CDR1 as MDHEN and CDR2 as SYDVKM. CDR3 DNA: TGTGCCAGCAGGCTGATCTCTGGAAACACCATATATTTT. Translation gives CASRLISGNTIYF.

This chain links TRBV18 with TRBJ2-5, with D perhaps given as TRBD1 or TRBD2 (5 bases each). Germline V CDR1 and CDR2: KGHSH, LQKENI. The CDR3 is 13 residues long. Between the trimmed V and J ends, which lost 3 bases and 5 bases, there was a span of 10 bases. CDR3 residues: CASSPPEGETQYF. CDR3 bases: TGTGCCAGCTCACCTCCAGAGGGGGAGACCCAGTACTTC.

V usage is TRBV6-1 and J usage is TRBJ2-5, with 7 bases fitting TRBD2. This CDR3 is 16 amino acids long. J lost 5 bases, V lost 4 bases, and 13 bases had no gene match. CDR1 and CDR2 from the germline V gene are MNHNS and SASEGT. The CDR3 protein is CASSAGDRAGVETQYF. The CDR3, as DNA: TGTGCCAGCAGTGCGGGAGACCGGGCGGGAGTGGAGACCCAGTACTTC.

The genes are TRBV28 and TRBJ1-1; possibly TRBD1 for D (5 bases). Trimming stripped 4 bases from V and 1 base from J, with 10 bases between. The CDR3 spans 14 residues. Germline CDR1 MDHEN, CDR2 SYDVKM. The CDR3 sequence: CASSSGPQNTEAFF. CDR3 nucleotides: TGTGCCAGCAGTTCGGGACCGCAGAACACTGAAGCTTTCTTT.

The count of this clone is one. The chain recombines TRBV6-6 with TRBJ1-2, with D perhaps matching TRBD1 (6 bases). Looked up from germline, CDR1 is MNHNY and CDR2 is SVGAGI (reference sequence). This CDR3 has 15 residues. V lost 0 bases to trimming and J lost 4 bases, with 12 bases between them. CDR3 residues: CASSYSRGAGYGYTF. In DNA, the CDR3 is TGTGCCAGCAGTTACTCTCGGGGGGCAGGCTATGGCTACACCTTC.

V and J are TRBV27 and TRBJ1-2, with no clear D. V shed 6 bases and J shed 4 bases, with 15 bases lying between them. The germline V gene has CDR1 MNHEY and CDR2 SMNVEV (reference sequence). This CDR3 has 14 amino acids. CDR3 DNA sequence: TGTGCCAGCAGCCTATCACAGATTTCCTATGGCTACACCTTC. It translates to CASSLSQISYGYTF.

This clone was observed a single time. The V and J genes are TRBV29-1 and TRBJ2-1; D is possibly TRBD1 (5 bases). V gave up 4 bases and J gave up 9 bases, with 19 bases separating them. CDR1 and CDR2 from the germline V gene are SQVTM and ANQGSEA. CDR3 length equals 14 residues. CDR3 protein: CSVGVREPSGEQFF. For the CDR3, the DNA is TGCAGCGTTGGAGTCAGGGAACCTTCGGGTGAGCAGTTCTTC.

This chain links TRBV19 with TRBJ1-1; D unclear. Germline V gene lookup returns CDR1 LNHDA and CDR2 SQIVND (reference sequence). V gave up 7 bases and J gave up 7 bases, with 13 bases separating them. The CDR3 sequence is 12 residues long. CDR3 residues: CASIPVLNEAFF. In DNA, the CDR3 is TGTGCCAGTATACCCGTGCTGAATGAAGCTTTCTTT.

The V and J genes are TRBV5-6 and TRBJ1-2; D gene uncertain. Germline-derived CDR1 and CDR2 are SGHDT and YYEEEE. V gave up 2 bases and J gave up 4 bases, with 6 bases separating them. The CDR3 runs 12 residues. The CDR3 DNA is TGTGCCAGCAGCTTCAGTACCTATGGCTACACCTTC. Its protein product is CASSFSTYGYTF.

V and J are TRBV4-3 and TRBJ2-6; D not resolved. The CDR3 consists of 15 residues. Germline V gene lookup returns CDR1 LGHNA and CDR2 YSLEER. The V end was cut by 1 base, the J end by 2 bases, with 6 bases between. Here the CDR3 reads CASSQAGAGANVLTF. The CDR3 DNA reads as TGCGCCAGCAGCCAAGCTGGGGCTGGGGCCAACGTCCTGACTTTC.

V usage is TRBV5-6 and J usage is TRBJ2-1; 7 bases line up with TRBD1. This CDR3 spans 16 amino acids. Germline values: CDR1 SGHDT, CDR2 YYEEEE. The V and J ends lost 0 bases and 7 bases, in that order; junction bases with no gene match: 10. This chain's CDR3 is CASSLAGYQGVNEQFF. The CDR3 DNA reads TGTGCCAGCAGCTTGGCTGGTTACCAGGGGGTGAATGAGCAGTTCTTC.